One sample yielded the 6 T cell receptor beta chains listed below, sequenced in a study of OX40 agonist ivuxolimab in advanced cancers. The repertoire was sequenced with immunoSEQ multiplex PCR; TCRdb's copy has only in-frame clones and lacks some. The table includes tens of thousands of clones, 65% to 85% detected once. Source: CD4+ or CD8+ T cells sorted from blood, taken in a trial of the OX40 agonist ivuxolimab. These receptor sequences come from an adult with an advanced solid tumor such as melanoma, head and neck, liver or kidney cancer.

This chain joins TRBV9 and TRBJ2-7; TRBD1 or TRBD2 may be the D gene (5 bases each). CDR3 length: 15 residues. Per the germline V gene, CDR1 is SGDLS and CDR2 is YYNGEE. The V end was cut by 0 bases, the J end by 2 bases, with 12 bases between. DNA of the CDR3: TGTGCCAGCAGCGTAGGGGGGACGCCCGCCTACGAGCAGTACTTC. Protein sequence: CASSVGGTPAYEQYF.

This chain links TRBV5-5 with TRBJ2-5; 7 bases agree with TRBD1. CDR1 and CDR2 from the germline V gene are SGHKS and YYEKEE (reference sequence). J gave up 3 bases and V 0 bases, and 8 bases lay outside the gene matches. The CDR3 has 16 amino acids. The CDR3 region is CASSLEGGQRKETQYF. The DNA for the CDR3 is TGTGCCAGCAGCTTGGAAGGGGGCCAGCGCAAAGAGACCCAGTACTTC.

V usage is TRBV6-1 and J usage is TRBJ1-5; D is undetermined. The CDR3 sequence is 13 residues long. The V and J ends lost 2 bases and 4 bases respectively, with 6 bases between them. CDR1 is MNHNS, CDR2 SASEGT, per germline. CDR3 in DNA: TGTGCCAGCAGTGAAATGTTGAATCAGCCCCAGCATTTT. Protein sequence: CASSEMLNQPQHF.

The sample holds one count of this clone. V and J are TRBV7-6 and TRBJ2-3; 8 bases map to TRBD2. The CDR3 sequence is 15 residues long. Trimming took 1 base from V and 8 from J; bases not matched to a gene: 8. From germline, CDR1 is SGHVS and CDR2 FNYEAQ. This CDR3 reads CASSLEATGGGTQYF. As DNA, the CDR3 is TGTGCCAGCAGCTTAGAGGCCACGGGGGGGGGTACGCAGTATTTT.

The chain joins TRBV5-1 to TRBJ1-1; TRBD1 aligns across 7 bases. The ends lost 1 base at V and 4 bases at J; junction bases unmatched: 7. This CDR3 comprises 15 residues. Germline lookup yields CDR1 SGHRS and CDR2 YFSETQ. Here the CDR3 DNA reads TGCGCCAGCAGCTTGTCCGGGACAGTAGGCACTGAAGCTTTCTTT. Its translation: CASSLSGTVGTEAFF.

The chain links TRBV10-3 to TRBJ1-1, with unresolved D. CDR1 ENHRY and CDR2 SYGVKD come from the germline V gene. V dropped 0 bases and J dropped 11 bases, with 10 bases sitting between them. This CDR3 has 12 amino acids. The CDR3 coding sequence is TGTGCCATCAGTGAGTCGAGGAGCCGGGCTTTCTTT. Amino acids: CAISESRSRAFF.